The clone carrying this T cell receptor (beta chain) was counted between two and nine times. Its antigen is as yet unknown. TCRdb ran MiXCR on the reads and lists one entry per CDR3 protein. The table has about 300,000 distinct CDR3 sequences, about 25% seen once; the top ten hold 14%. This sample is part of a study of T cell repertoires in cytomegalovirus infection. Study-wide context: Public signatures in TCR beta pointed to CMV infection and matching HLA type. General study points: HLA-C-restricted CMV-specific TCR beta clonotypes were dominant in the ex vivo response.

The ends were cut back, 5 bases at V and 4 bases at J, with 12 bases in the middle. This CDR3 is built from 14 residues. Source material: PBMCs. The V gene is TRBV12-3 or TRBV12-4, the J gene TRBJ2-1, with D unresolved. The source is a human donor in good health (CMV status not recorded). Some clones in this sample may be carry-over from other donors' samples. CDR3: CASSPLMDYNEQFF. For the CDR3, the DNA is TGTGCCAGCAGTCCTTTGATGGATTACAATGAGCAGTTCTTC.